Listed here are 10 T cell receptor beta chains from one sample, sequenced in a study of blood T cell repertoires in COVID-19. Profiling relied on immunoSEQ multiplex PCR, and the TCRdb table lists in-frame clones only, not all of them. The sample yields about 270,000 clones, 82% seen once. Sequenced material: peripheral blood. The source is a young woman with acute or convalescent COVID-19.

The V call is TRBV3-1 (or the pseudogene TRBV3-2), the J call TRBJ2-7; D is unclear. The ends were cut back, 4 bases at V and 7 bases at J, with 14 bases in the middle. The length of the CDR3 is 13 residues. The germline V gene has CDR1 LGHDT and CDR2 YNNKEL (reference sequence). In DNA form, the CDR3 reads TGTGCCAGCAGCCCCACGATTCCTACTGAGCAGTACTTC. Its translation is CASSPTIPTEQYF.

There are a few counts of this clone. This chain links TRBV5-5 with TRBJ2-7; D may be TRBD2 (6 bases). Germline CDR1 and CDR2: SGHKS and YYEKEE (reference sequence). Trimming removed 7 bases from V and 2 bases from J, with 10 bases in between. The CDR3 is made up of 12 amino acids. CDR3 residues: CASHGGTYEQYF. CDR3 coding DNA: TGTGCCAGCCACGGGGGAACCTACGAGCAGTACTTC.

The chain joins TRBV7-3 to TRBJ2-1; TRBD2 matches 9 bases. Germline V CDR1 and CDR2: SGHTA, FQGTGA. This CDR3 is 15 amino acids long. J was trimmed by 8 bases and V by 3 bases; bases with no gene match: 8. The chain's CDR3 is CASSFSGRGIDEQFF. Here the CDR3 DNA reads TGTGCCAGCAGCTTTAGCGGGAGAGGGATCGATGAGCAGTTCTTC.

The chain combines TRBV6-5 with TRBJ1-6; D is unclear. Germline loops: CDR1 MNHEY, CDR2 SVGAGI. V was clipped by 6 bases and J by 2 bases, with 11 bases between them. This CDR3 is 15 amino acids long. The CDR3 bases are TGTGCCAGCAGCCCCCGAGGGCCCTATAATTCACCCCTCCACTTT. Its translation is CASSPRGPYNSPLHF.

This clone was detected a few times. The CDR3 region is CASSPPGQGIGNSPLHF. CDR3 DNA: TGTGCCAGCTCACCACCGGGACAGGGTATCGGTAATTCACCCCTCCACTTT. The V and J genes are TRBV18 and TRBJ1-6, with 9 bases matching TRBD1. The CDR3 spans 17 residues. Per the germline V gene, CDR1 is KGHSH and CDR2 is LQKENI. The trim removed 0 bases at V and 6 bases at J, leaving 6 bases unmatched.

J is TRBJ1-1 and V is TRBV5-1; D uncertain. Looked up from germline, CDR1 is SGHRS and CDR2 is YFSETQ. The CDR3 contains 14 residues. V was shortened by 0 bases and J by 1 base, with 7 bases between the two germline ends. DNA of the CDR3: TGCGCCAGCAGCTTGGTTCCTCCGAACACTGAAGCTTTCTTT. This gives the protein CASSLVPPNTEAFF.

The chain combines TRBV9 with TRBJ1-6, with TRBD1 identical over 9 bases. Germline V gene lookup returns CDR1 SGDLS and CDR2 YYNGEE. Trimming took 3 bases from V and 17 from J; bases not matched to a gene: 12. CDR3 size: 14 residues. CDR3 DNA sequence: TGTGCCAGCAGCGCCGGGACAGGGAGGGGAAGGATCCACTTT. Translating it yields CASSAGTGRGRIHF.

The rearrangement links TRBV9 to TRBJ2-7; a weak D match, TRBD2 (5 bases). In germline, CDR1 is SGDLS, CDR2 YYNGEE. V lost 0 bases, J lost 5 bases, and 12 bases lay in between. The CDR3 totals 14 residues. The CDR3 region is CASSVDDRRNEQYF. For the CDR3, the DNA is TGTGCCAGCAGCGTAGATGATAGGAGGAACGAGCAGTACTTC.

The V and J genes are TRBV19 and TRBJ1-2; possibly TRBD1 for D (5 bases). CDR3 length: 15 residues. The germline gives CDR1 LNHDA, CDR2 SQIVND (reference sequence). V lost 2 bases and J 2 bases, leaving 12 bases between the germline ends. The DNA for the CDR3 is TGTGCCAGTAGTATAAAGGAAAAGGGGAACTATGGCTACACCTTC. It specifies CASSIKEKGNYGYTF.

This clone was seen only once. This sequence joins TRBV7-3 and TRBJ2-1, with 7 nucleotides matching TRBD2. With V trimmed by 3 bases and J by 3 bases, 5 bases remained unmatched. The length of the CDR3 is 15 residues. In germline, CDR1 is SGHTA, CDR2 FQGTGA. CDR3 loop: CASSLASGLYNEQFF. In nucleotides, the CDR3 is TGTGCCAGCAGCTTGGCTAGCGGACTCTACAATGAGCAGTTCTTC.